The 18 T cell receptor beta chains below were found in one sample sequenced in a study of blood T cells in healthy people across ages. Primed by a sample-barcoded 5' primer and a J-beta primer mix, a second PCR proceeded for 7 to 11 cycles. MiXCR was run by TCRdb on the 5' RACE reads, yielding one entry per CDR3 protein. Among about a million distinct CDR3 sequences, roughly 50% were seen once, and the ten largest hold about an eighth. The sample comprised blood. The receptor source for this set is a young man in good health.

This clonotype was found a few times. The V gene is TRBV6-5, the J gene TRBJ1-5; no reliable D call. The CDR3 contains 16 residues. Between the trimmed V and J ends, which lost 0 bases and 1 base, there was a span of 10 bases. Germline CDR1 and CDR2: MNHEY and SVGAGI. The CDR3 loop reads CASSYSGRGSNQPQHF. The CDR3 DNA reads TGTGCCAGCAGTTACTCGGGAAGAGGGAGCAATCAGCCCCAGCATTTT.

J is TRBJ1-2 and V is TRBV12-3 or TRBV12-4; D uncertain. V lost 3 bases, J lost 6 bases, and 8 bases lay in between. This CDR3 is built from 12 residues. The CDR3 is CASSLARNGYTF. CDR3 bases: TGTGCCAGCAGTTTGGCTCGGAATGGCTACACCTTC.

The chain has TRBV10-3 and TRBJ1-1; D unclear. The ends were cut back, 0 bases at V and 1 base at J, with 15 bases in the middle. CDR3 size: 17 residues. Per the germline V gene, CDR1 is ENHRY and CDR2 is SYGVKD. In DNA, the CDR3 is TGTGCCATCAGTGAGTCAGGGTCGGGCTTGGGGAACACTGAAGCTTTCTTT. It specifies CAISESGSGLGNTEAFF.

The chain links TRBV20-1 to TRBJ2-7; tentative D call: TRBD2 (7 bases). The V end was cut by 3 bases, the J end by 7 bases, with 16 bases between. The CDR3 has 13 amino acids. Germline V gives CDR1 DFQATT, CDR2 SNEGSKA (reference sequence). This CDR3 is CSARGGGPLEQYF. CDR3 sequence (DNA): TGCAGTGCTAGGGGAGGGGGACCTCTGGAGCAGTACTTC.

CDR3 region: CATSDPTGTSGETQYF. The CDR3 region has the DNA TGTGCCACCAGTGACCCAACCGGGACTAGCGGAGAGACCCAGTACTTC. This rearrangement joins TRBV24-1 to TRBJ2-5, with 11 bases lining up with TRBD2. The germline gives CDR1 KGHDR, CDR2 SFDVKD. Trimming at V came to 4 bases and at J to 4 bases, leaving 7 bases not matched to a gene. The CDR3 runs 16 residues.

The chain employs TRBV2 and TRBJ1-1, with TRBD1 matching over 9 bases. The junction had 3 bases not matched to a gene; V was cut back by 5 bases and J by 8 bases. From germline, CDR1 is SNHLY and CDR2 FYNNEI. This CDR3 is 12 amino acids long. CDR3 protein: CASSFTGGEAFF. The CDR3 nucleotides read TGTGCCAGCAGTTTCACAGGGGGCGAAGCTTTCTTT.

The rearrangement links TRBV6-1 to TRBJ1-5; D not resolved. From germline, CDR1 is MNHNS and CDR2 SASEGT. The CDR3 is 18 amino acids. V dropped 1 base and J dropped 1 base, with 17 bases sitting between them. The CDR3 DNA sequence: TGTGCCAGCAGTGAAGAAACTCCGTTTTCACTAAGCAATCAGCCCCAGCATTTT. Amino acid sequence: CASSEETPFSLSNQPQHF.

This clonotype was found a few times. This chain joins TRBV10-3 and TRBJ2-7, with D unresolved. Germline V gives CDR1 ENHRY, CDR2 SYGVKD. V lost 6 bases and J lost 4, with 10 bases in between. This CDR3 region has 12 residues. CDR3 in DNA: TGTGCCATCAGCGGTGGGAATTACGAGCAGTACTTC. This sequence encodes CAISGGNYEQYF.

The chain is built from TRBV12-3 or TRBV12-4 and TRBJ2-7; D might be TRBD2 (6 bases). The V gene lost 3 bases and the J gene lost 10 bases, with 16 bases spanning the gap. CDR3 length: 13 residues. The CDR3 loop reads CASSFSGGSTQYF. The CDR3, as DNA: TGTGCCAGCAGTTTCAGCGGAGGGAGTACCCAGTACTTC.

The chain links TRBV7-2 to TRBJ2-5; maybe TRBD1 (6 bases). V lost 5 bases and J 3 bases, leaving 16 bases between the germline ends. This CDR3 contains 15 residues. CDR1 and CDR2 (germline): SGHTA, FQGNSA. CDR3: CASSPARGREETQYF. CDR3 DNA sequence: TGTGCCAGCAGCCCAGCCAGGGGCCGGGAAGAGACCCAGTACTTC. The full variable domain, its missing parts supplied by reference TRBV7-2 and TRBJ2-5, is GAGVSQSPSNKVTEKGKDVELRCDPISGHTALYWYRQSLGQGLEFLIYFQGNSAPDKSGLPSDRFSAERTGGSVSTLTIQRTQQEDSAVYLCASSPARGREETQYFGPGTRLLVL.

CDR3 sequence reads: CSVLDRSSYEQYF. Written as DNA, the CDR3 is TGCAGCGTCCTGGACAGGAGCTCCTACGAGCAGTACTTC. The V gene is TRBV29-1, the J gene TRBJ2-7; 7 nucleotides align to TRBD1. The CDR3 extends over 13 amino acids. From germline, CDR1 is SQVTM and CDR2 ANQGSEA. The J segment lost 0 bases and the V segment lost 6 bases, leaving 5 bases of the junction unmatched.

The chain combines TRBV7-2 with TRBJ1-2; possible D gene TRBD1, 6 bases. The CDR3 spans 15 residues. V was shortened by 0 bases and J by 8 bases, with 16 bases between the two germline ends. Germline assignment: CDR1 SGHTA and CDR2 FQGNSA. The CDR3: CASSLALGGAEGYTF. In DNA, the CDR3 is TGTGCCAGCAGCTTAGCTTTGGGGGGGGCGGAAGGCTACACCTTC.

This clonotype was detected only a few times. The chain employs TRBV20-1 and TRBJ2-7; perhaps TRBD1 as D (5 bases). CDR1 is DFQATT and CDR2 is SNEGSKA in the germline V gene (reference sequence). The CDR3 sequence is 13 residues long. V lost 2 bases and J lost 0, with 8 bases in between. The DNA for the CDR3 is TGCAGTGCTAGATCCAGGGCCTCCTACGAGCAGTACTTC. Protein product: CSARSRASYEQYF.

This clonotype was detected only a few times. The chain employs TRBV5-4 and TRBJ2-3, with TRBD1 identical over 9 bases. V lost 3 bases, J lost 7 bases, and 9 bases stayed unmatched. The CDR3 contains 15 residues. The V gene's germline CDR1 is SGHNT and CDR2 YYREEE (reference sequence). As DNA, the CDR3 is TGTGCCAGCAGCTCCCGGGACAGGGTGCGAAATACGCAGTATTTT. Translating gives CASSSRDRVRNTQYF.

This clonotype was found many times. The gene calls are TRBV5-6 and TRBJ2-5, with D uncertain. Germline assignment: CDR1 SGHDT and CDR2 YYEEEE. The CDR3 extends over 13 amino acids. The V and J ends lost 5 bases and 2 bases respectively, with 10 bases between them. In DNA form, the CDR3 reads TGTGCCAGCAGTTTAGTGGGTCAAGAGACCCAGTACTTC. Protein sequence: CASSLVGQETQYF.

DNA of the CDR3: TGTGCCAGCAGGACCCGGGACAAGAGCTCCTACGAGCAGTACTTC. This codes for CASRTRDKSSYEQYF. The chain links TRBV2 to TRBJ2-7; a weak D match, TRBD1 (6 bases). The CDR3 contains 15 residues. Looked up from germline, CDR1 is SNHLY and CDR2 is FYNNEI. With 6 bases removed from V and 0 bases from J, the gap between germline ends came to 15 bases.

The chain is built from TRBV15 and TRBJ2-6, with 8 bases aligning to TRBD1. V was clipped by 5 bases and J by 1 base; unmatched bases: 7. The length of the CDR3 is 17 residues. Germline CDR1 LNHNV, CDR2 YYDKDF (reference sequence). The CDR3 spells CATSPRQGQSGANVLTF. CDR3 sequence (DNA): TGTGCCACCAGCCCGCGACAGGGGCAATCTGGGGCCAACGTCCTGACTTTC.

V usage is TRBV3-1 and J usage is TRBJ2-1; 8 bases map to TRBD2. Germline V CDR1 and CDR2: LGHDT, YNNKEL (reference sequence). CDR3 size: 17 residues. J was trimmed by 6 bases and V by 3 bases; bases with no gene match: 13. The CDR3: CASSQEKVAGKRNEQFF. CDR3 nucleotide sequence: TGTGCCAGCAGCCAGGAAAAAGTAGCGGGGAAACGCAATGAGCAGTTCTTC.